These 25 T cell receptor beta chains were all obtained from the same sample, sequenced in a study of shared clonotypes between healthy human individuals. TCRdb's copy holds only in-frame clones and misses some; the assay was immunoSEQ multiplex PCR. Counted here are about 2.5 million clones, roughly 90% occurring once; the ten biggest clones make up 0.37%. The sequencing input was naive CD4+ T cells from PBMCs. Subset noted: CD45RA+ positively selected. These receptors were taken from a young man in good health. Some clones in this sample may be carry-over from other donors' samples.

The CDR3 spells CAWSSLLAGVGETQYF. DNA for the CDR3: TGTGCCTGGAGTTCCCTACTAGCGGGAGTAGGAGAGACCCAGTACTTC. The J gene is TRBJ2-5, the V gene TRBV30; the match to TRBD2 covers 11 bases. This CDR3 spans 16 amino acids. V gave up 2 bases and J gave up 4 bases; unmatched junction bases: 9. CDR1 is GTSNPN and CDR2 is SVGIG in the germline V gene (reference sequence).

The CDR3 reads CASSFSSGTDTQYF. The CDR3 coding sequence is TGTGCCAGCAGTTTTTCAAGCGGAACAGATACGCAGTATTTT. The rearrangement joins TRBV28 to TRBJ2-3, with a tentative D call TRBD2 (5 bases). The V gene lost 3 bases and the J gene lost 3 bases, with 10 bases spanning the gap. Germline CDR1 reads MDHEN; CDR2 reads SYDVKM. The CDR3 runs 14 residues.

To note about this clone: Other DNA sequences of this sample code for an identical CDR3. The rearrangement joins TRBV7-3 to TRBJ1-1, with D unresolved. Germline V gene sequence: CDR1 SGHTA, CDR2 FQGTGA. V was trimmed by 2 bases and J by 4 bases, leaving 11 bases between them. The CDR3 contains 14 residues. As DNA, the CDR3 is TGTGCCAGCAGCTTAGGCGTATCGGGCACTGAAGCTTTCTTT. It yields the protein CASSLGVSGTEAFF.

This chain connects TRBV13 to TRBJ2-1, with 10 positions matching TRBD1. There are 15 residues in the CDR3. J gave up 6 bases and V 4 bases, and 6 bases lay outside the gene matches. CDR1 is PRHDT, CDR2 FYEKMQ, per germline (reference sequence). This chain's CDR3 is CASSSTGTGVNEQFF. CDR3 nucleotides: TGTGCCAGCAGCTCCACCGGGACAGGGGTCAATGAGCAGTTCTTC. The whole variable domain, filled in from reference TRBV13 and TRBJ2-1, reads AAGVIQSPRHLIKEKRETATLKCYPIPRHDTVYWYQQGPGQDPQFLISFYEKMQSDKGSIPDRFSAQQFSDYHSELNMSSLELGDSALYFCASSSTGTGVNEQFFGPGTRLTVL.

The chain couples TRBV2 to TRBJ2-2; TRBD2 agrees at 7 bases. The CDR3 spans 14 residues. Germline-derived CDR1 and CDR2 are SNHLY and FYNNEI. J lost 4 bases, V lost 7 bases, and 6 bases had no gene match. Here the CDR3 reads CASKPSGVTGELFF. Written as DNA, the CDR3 is TGTGCCAGCAAGCCTAGCGGAGTCACCGGGGAGCTGTTTTTT.

Of note for this clone: Other DNA sequences in this sample translate to the same CDR3. The chain couples TRBV5-1 to TRBJ1-1; no clear D. This CDR3 contains 14 residues. Between the trimmed V and J ends, which lost 4 bases and 1 base, there was a span of 11 bases. Germline-derived CDR1 and CDR2 are SGHRS and YFSETQ. Here the CDR3 reads CASSLVVGNTEAFF. As DNA, the CDR3 is TGCGCCAGCAGCCTCGTTGTGGGGAACACTGAAGCTTTCTTT.

The chain has TRBV5-1 and TRBJ2-1, with 11 bases identical to TRBD2. Trimming removed 0 bases from V and 6 bases from J; junction bases left unmatched: 11. The CDR3 is 18 amino acids. Germline loops: CDR1 SGHRS, CDR2 YFSETQ. The CDR3 spells CASSLAASGRSLLNEQFF. The CDR3 DNA sequence: TGCGCCAGCAGCTTGGCTGCTAGCGGGAGGTCCCTACTCAATGAGCAGTTCTTC.

This chain uses TRBV6-1 with TRBJ2-7; the match to TRBD1 covers 9 bases. The CDR3 is 11 amino acids. The germline V gene encodes CDR1 MNHNS and CDR2 SASEGT. V lost 6 bases and J lost 12; bases outside the gene matches: 6. CDR3 amino acids: CASSDRGVPYF. The CDR3, as DNA: TGTGCCAGCAGCGACAGGGGGGTTCCGTACTTC.

This clone has only a few counts. The gene calls are TRBV19 and TRBJ1-5, with D possibly TRBD1 on 5 matching bases. The CDR3 has 14 residues. Germline V gene data show CDR1 as LNHDA and CDR2 as SQIVND (reference sequence). Between the trimmed V and J ends, which lost 7 bases and 11 bases, there was a span of 21 bases. Written as DNA, the CDR3 is TGTGCCAGTACCCCAGGGCAGGGACCTATGGCCCAGCATTTT. Amino acids: CASTPGQGPMAQHF.

The chain links TRBV15 to TRBJ1-1; maybe TRBD1 (5 bases). The CDR3 runs to 16 residues. CDR1 and CDR2 from the germline V gene are LNHNV and YYDKDF (reference sequence). V was shortened by 3 bases and J by 0 bases, with 14 bases between the two germline ends. The CDR3 nucleotides are TGTGCCACCAGCAGTGGGAGCAGGGAGGTGAACACTGAAGCTTTCTTT. This sequence encodes CATSSGSREVNTEAFF. Combining the CDR3 with reference TRBV15 and TRBJ1-1 gives the whole variable domain DAMVIQNPRYQVTQFGKPVTLSCSQTLNHNVMYWYQQKSSQAPKLLFHYYDKDFNNEADTPDNFQSRRPNTSFCFLDIRSPGLGDTAMYLCATSSGSREVNTEAFFGQGTRLTVV.

J is TRBJ1-5 and V is TRBV19, with TRBD1 identical over 7 bases. CDR3 length: 14 residues. J lost 6 bases, V lost 6 bases, and 8 bases had no gene match. Germline-derived CDR1 and CDR2 are LNHDA and SQIVND (reference sequence). The CDR3 is CASSAGTVPQPQHF. DNA of the CDR3: TGTGCCAGTAGCGCTGGGACAGTCCCTCAGCCCCAGCATTTT.

V and J are TRBV7-9 and TRBJ1-2; TRBD1 matches 7 bases. This CDR3 spans 15 amino acids. Trimming at V came to 5 bases and at J to 5 bases, leaving 11 bases not matched to a gene. CDR1 is SEHNR, CDR2 FQNEAQ, per germline (reference sequence). The CDR3 sequence: CASSLDREGWYGYTF. CDR3 DNA: TGTGCCAGCAGCCTCGACAGGGAAGGATGGTATGGCTACACCTTC.

The rearrangement links TRBV27 to TRBJ1-1, with D tentatively TRBD1 (6 bases). The CDR3 covers 18 residues. V was trimmed by 6 bases and J by 1 base, leaving 24 bases between them. Germline V CDR1 and CDR2: MNHEY, SMNVEV (reference sequence). CDR3 bases: TGTGCCAGCAGCAAAGGGGGGGCCGGTGCGCTTTCGAACACTGAAGCTTTCTTT. Amino acid sequence: CASSKGGAGALSNTEAFF.

The genes are TRBV7-9 and TRBJ2-7, with TRBD2 identical over 10 bases. CDR3 size: 15 residues. Per germline, CDR1 SEHNR and CDR2 FQNEAQ (reference sequence). Trimming at V came to 5 bases and at J to 0 bases, leaving 4 bases not matched to a gene. Written as DNA, the CDR3 is TGTGCCAGCAGCCCTAGCGGGAGACTCTCCTACGAGCAGTACTTC. This codes for CASSPSGRLSYEQYF.

The V gene is TRBV11-1, the J gene TRBJ2-7; D tentatively fits TRBD1 or TRBD2 (5 bases each). Trimming removed 1 base at V and 2 bases at J, with 18 bases between. The CDR3 covers 17 residues. Per germline, CDR1 SGHAT and CDR2 FQDESV (reference sequence). The CDR3 here is CASSLEEGLGPPYEQYF. CDR3 DNA sequence: TGTGCCAGCAGCTTAGAAGAGGGGTTGGGACCGCCCTACGAGCAGTACTTC.

The chain links TRBV5-1 to TRBJ2-7, with 11 positions matching TRBD2. V was pared by 0 bases and J by 3 bases, with 5 bases of the junction left unmatched. The CDR3 totals 16 residues. Looked up from germline, CDR1 is SGHRS and CDR2 is YFSETQ. This CDR3 reads CASSLEIAGGLYEQYF. The CDR3 DNA is TGCGCCAGCAGCTTGGAAATAGCGGGAGGGCTCTACGAGCAGTACTTC.

The rearrangement links TRBV14 to TRBJ1-1; D gene uncertain. V was trimmed by 3 bases and J by 4 bases, leaving 9 bases between them. Germline V gene lookup returns CDR1 SGHDN and CDR2 FVKESK. The length of the CDR3 is 13 residues. As DNA, the CDR3 is TGTGCCAGCAGCCAGAATCACCCCACTGAAGCTTTCTTT. As protein: CASSQNHPTEAFF.

The gene calls are TRBV4-2 and TRBJ2-2; 8 nucleotides agree with TRBD2. CDR1 LGHNA and CDR2 YNFKEQ come from the germline V gene. Trimming at V came to 1 base and at J to 5 bases, leaving 3 bases not matched to a gene. The CDR3 loop spans 15 amino acids. In nucleotides, the CDR3 is TGTGCCAGCAGCCAAGCGGGAGGGGAAACCGGGGAGCTGTTTTTT. It codes for CASSQAGGETGELFF.

The chain recombines TRBV27 with TRBJ2-1; D is perhaps TRBD2 (8 bases). The germline V gene has CDR1 MNHEY and CDR2 SMNVEV (reference sequence). Deletions cut 1 base from V and 7 bases from J, with 17 bases between. The CDR3 is 16 residues long. In DNA form, the CDR3 reads TGTGCCAGCAGTTTATTGACGGGAGGGGGCAGGAATGAGCAGTTCTTC. It is translated as CASSLLTGGGRNEQFF.

This clone has a single count. V and J are TRBV4-3 and TRBJ2-7; the match to TRBD2 covers 7 bases. The CDR3 is 15 residues long. J was trimmed by 2 bases and V by 4 bases; bases with no gene match: 8. Germline V gives CDR1 LGHNA, CDR2 YSLEER. CDR3 region: CASSPKLASTYEQYF. As DNA, the CDR3 is TGCGCCAGCAGCCCGAAACTAGCGTCTACCTACGAGCAGTACTTC.

Of note for this clone: One end of the junction fails to match germline, which may point to a read error. J is TRBJ2-7 and V is TRBV27; tentatively, D is TRBD2 (6 bases). CDR3 length equals 13 residues. Germline lookup yields CDR1 MNHEY and CDR2 SMNVEV (reference sequence). DNA of the CDR3: TGTGCCAGCAGGCCGGGGACTTACTACAAGCAGTACTTC. It is translated as CASRPGTYYKQYF.

The V gene is TRBV13, the J gene TRBJ1-1; maybe TRBD1 (5 bases). Deletions cut 3 bases from V and 8 bases from J, with 13 bases between. Germline loops: CDR1 PRHDT, CDR2 FYEKMQ (reference sequence). The CDR3 length is 13 residues. Written as DNA, the CDR3 is TGTGCCAGCAGCTTGTGGGACCGCAAAGAAGCTTTCTTT. It is translated as CASSLWDRKEAFF.

This chain joins TRBV19 and TRBJ1-2; weak D call: TRBD1 (6 bases). The V end was cut by 4 bases, the J end by 5 bases, with 17 bases between. Per the germline V gene, CDR1 is LNHDA and CDR2 is SQIVND (reference sequence). CDR3 length: 15 amino acids. CDR3 DNA sequence: TGTGCCAGTAGTAAACAGGGCGCGGGAGGATATGGCTACACCTTC. Translation: CASSKQGAGGYGYTF.

V gene TRBV5-4 combines with J gene TRBJ2-7; D gene ambiguous. From germline, CDR1 is SGHNT and CDR2 YYREEE (reference sequence). The CDR3 length is 12 residues. The V gene lost 0 bases and the J gene lost 5 bases, with 6 bases spanning the gap. The CDR3 spells CASSLERDEQYF. Written as DNA, the CDR3 is TGTGCCAGCAGCTTGGAACGGGACGAGCAGTACTTC. Full variable domain (remainder filled in from reference TRBV5-4 and TRBJ2-7): ETGVTQSPTHLIKTRGQQVTLRCSSQSGHNTVSWYQQALGQGPQFIFQYYREEENGRGNFPPRFSGLQFPNYSSELNVNALELDDSALYLCASSLERDEQYFGPGTRLTVT.

In DNA form, the CDR3 reads TGCGCCAGCAGCTTCTCGTTGGGGACCGGGGCCAACGTCCTGACTTTC. This sequence encodes CASSFSLGTGANVLTF. V usage is TRBV5-1 and J usage is TRBJ2-6; D assignment may be TRBD1 or TRBD2 (5 bases each). The V end was cut by 2 bases, the J end by 4 bases, with 13 bases between. The CDR3 spans 16 residues. Germline-derived CDR1 and CDR2 are SGHRS and YFSETQ.